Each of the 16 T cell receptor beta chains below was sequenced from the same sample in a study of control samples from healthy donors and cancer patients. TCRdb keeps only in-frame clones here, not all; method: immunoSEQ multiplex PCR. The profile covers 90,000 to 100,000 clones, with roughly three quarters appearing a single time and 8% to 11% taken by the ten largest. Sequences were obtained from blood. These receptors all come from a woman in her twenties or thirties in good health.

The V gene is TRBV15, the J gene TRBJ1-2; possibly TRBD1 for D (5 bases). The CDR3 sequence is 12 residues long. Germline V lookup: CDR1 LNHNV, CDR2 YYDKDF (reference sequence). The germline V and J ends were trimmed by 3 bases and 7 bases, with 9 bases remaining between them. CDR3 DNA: TGTGCCACCAGCAGTGGGGGGGGTGGCTACACCTTC. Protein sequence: CATSSGGGGYTF.

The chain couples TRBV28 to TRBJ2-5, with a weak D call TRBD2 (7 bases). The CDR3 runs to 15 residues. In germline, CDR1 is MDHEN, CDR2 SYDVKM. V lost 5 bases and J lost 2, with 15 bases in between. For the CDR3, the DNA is TGTGCCAGCAGTCCACCGCGGGGGCGACAAGAGACCCAGTACTTC. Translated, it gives CASSPPRGRQETQYF.

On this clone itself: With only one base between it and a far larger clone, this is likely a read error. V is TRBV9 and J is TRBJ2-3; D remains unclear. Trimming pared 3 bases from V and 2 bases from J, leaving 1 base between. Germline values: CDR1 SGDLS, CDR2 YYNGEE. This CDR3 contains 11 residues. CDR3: CASSDTDTQYF. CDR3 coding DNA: TGTGCCAGCAGCGACACAGATACGCAGTATTTT.

DNA of the CDR3: TGTGCCAGCAGCTGGGGCGGGGCCCATACGCAGTATTTT. Its translation: CASSWGGAHTQYF. This chain uses TRBV11-3 with TRBJ2-3; a possible D gene is TRBD2 (6 bases). V lost 4 bases and J lost 7, with 12 bases in between. The CDR3 runs 13 residues. CDR1 is SGHNT and CDR2 is YENEEA in the germline V gene.

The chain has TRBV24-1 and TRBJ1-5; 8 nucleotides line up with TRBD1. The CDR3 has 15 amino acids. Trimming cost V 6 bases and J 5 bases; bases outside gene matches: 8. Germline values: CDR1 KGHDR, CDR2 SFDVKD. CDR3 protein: CATSSRTGPDQPQHF. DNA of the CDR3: TGTGCCACCAGTTCCAGGACAGGGCCGGATCAGCCCCAGCATTTT.

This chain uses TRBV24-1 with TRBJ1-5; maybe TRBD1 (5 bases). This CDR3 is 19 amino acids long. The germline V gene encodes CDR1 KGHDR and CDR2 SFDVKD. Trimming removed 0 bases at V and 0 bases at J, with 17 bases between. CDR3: CATSDLKGRERDSNQPQHF. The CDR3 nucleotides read TGTGCCACCAGTGATTTGAAGGGCAGGGAAAGGGATAGCAATCAGCCCCAGCATTTT.

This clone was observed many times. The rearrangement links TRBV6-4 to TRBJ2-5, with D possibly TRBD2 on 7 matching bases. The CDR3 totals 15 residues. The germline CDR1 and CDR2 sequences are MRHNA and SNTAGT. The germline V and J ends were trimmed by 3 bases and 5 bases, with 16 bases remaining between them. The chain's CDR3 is CASSDAGAKGETQYF. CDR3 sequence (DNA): TGTGCCAGCAGTGATGCGGGGGCCAAGGGCGAGACCCAGTACTTC.

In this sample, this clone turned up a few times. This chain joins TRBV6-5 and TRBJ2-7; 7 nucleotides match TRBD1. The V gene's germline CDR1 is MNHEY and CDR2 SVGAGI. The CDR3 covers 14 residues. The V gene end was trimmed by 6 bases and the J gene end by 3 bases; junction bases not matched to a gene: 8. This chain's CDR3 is CASRRLAGGYEQYF. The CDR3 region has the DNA TGTGCCAGCAGGAGGCTGGCAGGGGGCTACGAGCAGTACTTC.

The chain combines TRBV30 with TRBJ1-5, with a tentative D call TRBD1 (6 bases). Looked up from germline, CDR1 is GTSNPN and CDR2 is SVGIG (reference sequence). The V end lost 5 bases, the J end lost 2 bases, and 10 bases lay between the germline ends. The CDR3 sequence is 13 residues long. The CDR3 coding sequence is TGTGCCTGGGGGGGGGCAGGCAATCAGCCCCAGCATTTT. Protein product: CAWGGAGNQPQHF. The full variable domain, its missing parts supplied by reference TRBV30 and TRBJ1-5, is SQTIHQWPATLVQPVGSPLSLECTVEGTSNPNLYWYRQAAGRGLQLLFYSVGIGQISSEVPQNLSASRPQDRQFILSSKKLLLSDSGFYLCAWGGAGNQPQHFGDGTRLSIL.

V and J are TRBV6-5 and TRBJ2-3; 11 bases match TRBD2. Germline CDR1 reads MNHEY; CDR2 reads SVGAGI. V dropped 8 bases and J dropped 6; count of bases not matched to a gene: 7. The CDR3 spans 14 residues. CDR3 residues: CASRYSGGADTQYF. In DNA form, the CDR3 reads TGTGCCAGCCGGTATAGCGGGGGGGCGGATACGCAGTATTTT.

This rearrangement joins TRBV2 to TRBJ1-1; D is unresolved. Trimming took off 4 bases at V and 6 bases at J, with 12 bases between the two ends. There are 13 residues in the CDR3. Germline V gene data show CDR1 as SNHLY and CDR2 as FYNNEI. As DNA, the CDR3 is TGTGCCAGCAGTGTATCTCGTAGACCTGAAGCTTTCTTT. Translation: CASSVSRRPEAFF.

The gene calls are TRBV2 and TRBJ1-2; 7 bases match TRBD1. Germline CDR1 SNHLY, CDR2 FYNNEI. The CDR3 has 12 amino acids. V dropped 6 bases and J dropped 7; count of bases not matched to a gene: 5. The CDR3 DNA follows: TGTGCCAGCAGACACAACAGGGGTGGCTACACCTTC. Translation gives CASRHNRGGYTF.

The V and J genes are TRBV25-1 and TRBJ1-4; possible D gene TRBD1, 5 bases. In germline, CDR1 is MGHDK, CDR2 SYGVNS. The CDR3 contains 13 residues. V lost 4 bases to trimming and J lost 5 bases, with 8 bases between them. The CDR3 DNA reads TGTGCCAGCAGTGGGGACCCGAATGAAAAACTGTTTTTT. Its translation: CASSGDPNEKLFF.

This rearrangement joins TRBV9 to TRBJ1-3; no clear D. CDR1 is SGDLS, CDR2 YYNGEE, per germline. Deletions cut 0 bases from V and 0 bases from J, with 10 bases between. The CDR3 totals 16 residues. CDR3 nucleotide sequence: TGTGCCAGCAGCGTAGCGACGGGGATCTCTGGAAACACCATATATTTT. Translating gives CASSVATGISGNTIYF.

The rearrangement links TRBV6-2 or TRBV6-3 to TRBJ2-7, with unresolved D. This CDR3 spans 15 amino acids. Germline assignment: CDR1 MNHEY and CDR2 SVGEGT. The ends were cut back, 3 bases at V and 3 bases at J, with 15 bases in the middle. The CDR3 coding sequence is TGTGCCAGCAGTTATGGGCCCCTCGCTCACTACGAGCAGTACTTC. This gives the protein CASSYGPLAHYEQYF.

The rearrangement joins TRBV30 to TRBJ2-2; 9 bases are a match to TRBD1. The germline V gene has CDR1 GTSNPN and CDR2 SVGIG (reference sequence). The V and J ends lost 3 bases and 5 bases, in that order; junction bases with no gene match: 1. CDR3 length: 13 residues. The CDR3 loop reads CAWRDRGTGELFF. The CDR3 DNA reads TGTGCCTGGAGGGACAGGGGAACCGGGGAGCTGTTTTTT.